This T cell receptor (beta chain) is from a study of regulatory T cells in long-lasting Graves disease. Specified time point: newly diagnosed GD, antithyroid drugs for less than 3 months. From RNA extracted from PBMCs, the TCR library was made. V lost 2 bases, J lost 6 bases, and 14 bases lay in between. This CDR3 spans 15 amino acids. Germline V gene lookup returns CDR1 SGHDN and CDR2 FVKESK. Construction of TCR beta libraries relied on iRepertoire HTBI primers and on Arm-PCR targeting CDR3 regions. TCRdb re-derived calls from the multiplex PCR reads in MiXCR, one entry per CDR3 protein. This table has hundreds of thousands of distinct CDR3 sequences, 13% appearing once. The table lists this clonotype with a few counts. These sequences were also reported in another study, on T cells in Graves' hyperthyroidism and ophthalmopathy. In that study: Most thyroid clonotypes with frequency above 0.001 were detected in blood.

The V and J genes are TRBV14 and TRBJ2-1; maybe TRBD2 (6 bases). The clonotype comes from a man aged 25-45 years with Graves disease. Sample: peripheral blood mononuclear cells (PBMCs), taken at new diagnosis, from a patient treated with antithyroid drugs. CDR3 sequence (DNA): TGTGCCAGCAGCCAAAGACGGGAGACCTCCAATGAGCAGTTCTTC. It specifies CASSQRRETSNEQFF.